This entry concerns a single TCR beta chain. The antigen this receptor binds is unknown. Nothing much larger sits one base from this clone, and base qualities are not available. Genomic DNA was isolated from the sorted cells so that the TCRbeta CDR3 region could be sequenced. The immunoSEQ Assay was used to sequence the TCRbeta CDR3 regions. TCRdb retrieved this table from immuneACCESS and kept in-frame rearrangements only. Not all clones are present; in checked studies, unresolved V genes account for under half, and no reason is known for the remainder. For this sample the table gives tens of thousands of clones, of which almost 90% were detected only once. The biggest ten clones account for 0.7% to 1% of the sample. V drops 1 base and J drops 7 bases, leaving 8 bases in between. The CDR3 has 14 amino acids, counting the end cysteine and phenylalanine. Solely the CDR3 DNA is kept, with 42 bases framed from the first base. According to the germline V gene, CDR1 reads SGHVS and CDR2 reads FQNEAQ.

The sample is drawn from a study of OX40 agonist ivuxolimab in advanced cancers. Some background on the complete study: Ivuxolimab was an agonistic, fully human IgG2 monoclonal antibody directed against OX40 (CD134), a costimulatory receptor. Intravenous ivuxolimab was administered to patients every 2 weeks at six dose levels: 0.01, 0.1, 0.3, 1.5, 3 and 10 mg/kg. Of the approximately 50 dose-escalation patients, hepatocellular carcinoma was present in around 20, melanoma in around 15, renal cell carcinoma in 9 and head and neck cancer in 9. The dose-escalation cohort was over 70% male with a mean age of roughly 60 years, ranging from about 20 to 85. Prior anti-PD-1, anti-PD-L1 or anti-CTLA-4 therapy was permitted, and 35% to 40% of dose-escalation patients had received checkpoint inhibitors. Three dose-escalation patients achieved partial responses, one with hepatocellular carcinoma and two with cutaneous melanoma. The purpose of peripheral TCRbeta sequencing was to test whether ivuxolimab changed TCR sequence diversity and led to clonal T-cell expansion. The monotherapy dose-escalation portion (N ≈ 52 patients) of the phase I ivuxolimab trial is reported in the paper. The full study reports these points: Clonal expansion of both CD4+ and CD8+ blood T cells was observed from baseline to week 6 at doses 0.1 to 3.0 mg/kg. In partial responders in the 0.1-3.0 mg/kg groups, normalized peripheral clonal expansion was found to be among the lowest, especially among CD8+ T cells. The antigen specificity of the peripheral T cells that underwent clonal expansion was not determined. Low levels of normalized T-cell clonal expansion were also seen in some patients who did not respond. After ivuxolimab, CD8+ T cells had more expanded clones than CD4+ T cells on average.

The trial excluded patients who had a history of autoimmune disease or who were on systemic immunosuppression. In every dose cohort, peripheral blood was drawn for TCR sequencing at baseline, cycle 4 day 1, and cycle 7 day 1. Samples came from an open-label, multicenter, first-in-human phase I dose-escalation trial of ivuxolimab. Adults with locally advanced or metastatic melanoma, renal cell, hepatocellular, or head and neck squamous cell carcinoma were enrolled in the trial. Before TCR sequencing, CD4+ and CD8+ T cells were separately sorted from peripheral blood. The material was CD4+ or CD8+ T cells sorted from blood, obtained in a trial of the OX40 agonist ivuxolimab. The chain links TRBV7-8 with TRBJ1-6; no D gene is confidently identified. The sequence came from an adult with an advanced solid tumor such as melanoma, head and neck, liver or kidney cancer. The DNA sequence is TGTGCCAGCAGCTTAGAAACACAGAATTCACCCCTCCACTTT. Protein translation: CASSLETQNSPLHF.